The clone carrying this TCR beta chain appeared a few times. Its antigen is unknown. This specimen comes from a study of cytomegalovirus exposure and HLA in healthy donors. Study results and caveats: Later work showed greater clonal expansion in HLA-associated TCR beta chains than in equally common others.

There are 16 residues in the CDR3. Germline-derived CDR1 and CDR2 are SGHTA and FQGTGA. Trimming removed 5 bases from V and 0 bases from J, with 14 bases in between. Amplification used 60 Vbeta primers and 13 Jbeta primers. The method was immunoSEQ multiplex PCR; TCRdb's version includes in-frame clones alone and lacks a portion of them. The sample includes approximately 160,000 clones, around 80% of them seen just once. Sequencing was performed on PBMCs. The V call is TRBV7-3, the J call TRBJ1-5; D may be TRBD1 (5 bases). The source of this sequence is a woman in her 50s in good health and CMV-seropositive. This chain's CDR3 is CASSPPDKNSNQPQHF. Written as DNA, the CDR3 is TGTGCCAGCAGCCCTCCGGACAAGAATAGCAATCAGCCCCAGCATTTT.